This T cell receptor beta chain emerged from a study of blood T cell repertoires in COVID-19. V shed 4 bases and J 1 base; nucleotides not matched to a gene: 4. Germline-derived CDR1 and CDR2 are SGHVS and FNYEAQ. CDR3 length equals 15 residues. Using immunoSEQ multiplex PCR, the repertoire was profiled, and TCRdb retains in-frame clones only, with some absent. The sample has more than 200,000 clones, just under 85% seen once; the top ten hold 8.9%. The sequencing sample was made of peripheral blood. The origin of this receptor is a man aged 80 or over with acute or convalescent COVID-19. The chain employs TRBV7-6 and TRBJ2-3, with 8 positions matching TRBD2. CDR3: CASSSTSGRTDTQYF. The DNA of the CDR3 is TGTGCCAGCAGCTCCACTAGCGGCCGCACAGATACGCAGTATTTT.